One and the same sample provided the 13 T cell receptor beta chains below, sequenced in a study of T cells expressing NK-cell markers (dated by TCRdb to the early 2020s). Libraries were prepared through 5' RACE. Sequencing relied on an Illumina HiSeq 2000. After TCRdb reprocessed the reads, each CDR3 protein sequence was kept as one row, without DNA. The data table for this sample lists 200,000 to 300,000 distinct CDR3 sequences. The top ten clonotypes cover approximately 0.42% of the sample. The sequencing input was blood T cells: a sorted CD56 or NKG2C T cell subset, CD4+ or CD8+ T cells, or bulk PBMC T cells (not recorded which). The source is a man younger than 35 in good health. Donor details come from another sample of the same person, matched by shared clones.

The rearrangement uses TRBV7-3 and TRBJ1-1; the TCRdb D gene call, TRBD1, has no DNA to confirm it. The CDR3 contains 15 residues. CDR1 and CDR2 from the germline V gene are SGHTA and FQGTGA. The chain's CDR3 is CASSLIGQGNTEAFF.

This chain uses TRBV9 with TRBJ2-1; TCRdb returns TRBD1, unconfirmable since there is no DNA. Looked up from germline, CDR1 is SGDLS and CDR2 is YYNGEE. CDR3 length: 14 residues. CDR3: CASSVPVAGEGQFF. Using reference TRBV9 and TRBJ2-1 for the parts outside the CDR3, the full variable domain is DSGVTQTPKHLITATGQRVTLRCSPRSGDLSVYWYQQSLDQGLQFLIQYYNGEERAKGNILERFSAQQFPDLHSELNLSSLELGDSALYFCASSVPVAGEGQFFGPGTRLTVL.

V usage is TRBV20-1 and J usage is TRBJ2-5. Germline lookup yields CDR1 DFQATT and CDR2 SNEGSKA (reference sequence). The CDR3 has 14 residues. The CDR3 here is CSAREGWPRETQYF.

The V gene is TRBV12-3 or TRBV12-4, the J gene TRBJ1-2; lacking DNA, the TRBD1 call made by TCRdb goes unchecked. CDR3 length equals 14 residues. The CDR3 is CASSWGQGSYGYTF.

V usage is TRBV15 and J usage is TRBJ2-7; the TCRdb D gene call, TRBD2, has no DNA to confirm it. Germline CDR1 reads LNHNV; CDR2 reads YYDKDF (reference sequence). The CDR3 contains 14 residues. This CDR3 reads CATSRLAGAHEQYF. The variable domain in full, completed from reference TRBV15 and TRBJ2-7, reads DAMVIQNPRYQVTQFGKPVTLSCSQTLNHNVMYWYQQKSSQAPKLLFHYYDKDFNNEADTPDNFQSRRPNTSFCFLDIRSPGLGDTAMYLCATSRLAGAHEQYFGPGTRLTVT.

This chain connects TRBV11-1 to TRBJ2-3. This CDR3 has 13 amino acids. Germline CDR1 SGHAT, CDR2 FQDESV (reference sequence). CDR3 protein: CASSSTTTDTQYF. The full variable domain, its missing parts supplied by reference TRBV11-1 and TRBJ2-3, is EAEVAQSPRYKITEKSQAVAFWCDPISGHATLYWYRQILGQGPELLVQFQDESVVDDSQLPKDRFSAERLKGVDSTLKIQPAELGDSAMYLCASSSTTTDTQYFGPGTRLTVL.

J is TRBJ1-6 and V is TRBV9; without DNA, the TCRdb call of TRBD1 cannot be checked. Germline V CDR1 and CDR2: SGDLS, YYNGEE. CDR3 size: 17 residues. CDR3 amino acids: CASSAVPGQGTGSPLHF.

The chain employs TRBV12-3 or TRBV12-4 and TRBJ2-3; TCRdb picks TRBD2, but there is no DNA to check that call. The CDR3 is 16 amino acids. The CDR3 reads CASSPSGLVGRLTQYF.

J is TRBJ2-2 and V is TRBV11-3; the D call of TRBD2 rests on TCRdb alone, since no DNA is present to check it. CDR1 and CDR2 (germline): SGHNT, YENEEA. The CDR3 runs 16 residues. The CDR3: CASSFRTSRDTGELFF.

This rearrangement joins TRBV12-3 or TRBV12-4 to TRBJ1-4; absent DNA, TCRdb's TRBD1 call cannot be checked. The CDR3 runs 15 residues. CDR3 in amino acids: CASSFLSQGNEKLFF.

The V call is TRBV10-3, the J call TRBJ2-1; TCRdb proposes TRBD2, but this gene call is untestable without DNA. Germline loops: CDR1 ENHRY, CDR2 SYGVKD. The CDR3 extends over 18 amino acids. The CDR3 loop is CAISDSSGRARSYNEQFF.

This sequence joins TRBV5-4 and TRBJ2-3; the TCRdb call, TRBD2, lacks DNA for checking. Germline V gene lookup returns CDR1 SGHNT and CDR2 YYREEE (reference sequence). This CDR3 spans 14 amino acids. CDR3 sequence reads: CASTSGLAVFTQYF.

The CDR3 here is CASSANRVNTEAFF. This chain connects TRBV9 to TRBJ1-1. Germline CDR1 SGDLS, CDR2 YYNGEE. The CDR3 totals 14 residues. The full variable domain, in which reference TRBV9 and TRBJ1-1 provide the parts outside the CDR3, is DSGVTQTPKHLITATGQRVTLRCSPRSGDLSVYWYQQSLDQGLQFLIQYYNGEERAKGNILERFSAQQFPDLHSELNLSSLELGDSALYFCASSANRVNTEAFFGQGTRLTVV.